These 29 T cell receptor beta chains share one sample of origin, sequenced in a study of T cell responses to AZD1222 COVID-19 vaccine (dated by TCRdb to the early 2020s). The time point tag for this specimen amounts to: about 28 days (+/-7) after the second vaccine dose. The library was generated by the immunoSEQ multiplex PCR assay. The source is immuneACCESS, and TCRdb retained only in-frame sequences with V and J called. Part of the clones is not carried over; for the studies checked, unresolved V genes explain less than half of this, and the remainder is unexplained. The sample profile shows around 99,000 clones; roughly 90% of them were found once. In total, the top ten clones hold roughly 8.7% of the sample. Specimen: peripheral blood, collected 28 days after the second AZD1222 dose. The receptor source for this set is an adult who received the AZD1222 COVID-19 vaccine.

The V call is TRBV2, the J call TRBJ1-4; 7 nucleotides line up with TRBD1. This CDR3 has 15 residues. Unmatched junction bases numbered 7, after V lost 7 bases and J lost 2 bases. The germline V gene has CDR1 SNHLY and CDR2 FYNNEI. This CDR3 reads CASTRTGETNEKLFF. The CDR3 nucleotides are TGTGCCAGCACGCGAACAGGGGAGACTAATGAAAAACTGTTTTTT.

CDR3: CASRGHNRDTGELFF. CDR3 DNA sequence: TGTGCCAGCAGAGGACACAACAGAGACACCGGGGAGCTGTTTTTT. The gene calls are TRBV6-5 and TRBJ2-2, with D perhaps TRBD1 (5 bases). Germline V gene data show CDR1 as MNHEY and CDR2 as SVGAGI. The CDR3 spans 15 residues. V gave up 6 bases and J gave up 3 bases, with 14 bases separating them.

The rearrangement uses TRBV19 and TRBJ2-7, with 8 bases lining up with TRBD1. Germline CDR1 is LNHDA and CDR2 is SQIVND (reference sequence). This CDR3 has 14 amino acids. J lost 4 bases, V lost 4 bases, and 6 bases had no gene match. CDR3 sequence (DNA): TGTGCCAGTAGTACCCGGACAGGGTCTTACGAGCAGTACTTC. Residues: CASSTRTGSYEQYF.

This clone was counted between two and nine times. The V and J genes are TRBV28 and TRBJ2-7; D is possibly TRBD1 or TRBD2 (5 bases each). V lost 7 bases to trimming and J lost 8 bases, with 12 bases between them. The CDR3 length is 11 residues. The germline CDR1 and CDR2 sequences are MDHEN and SYDVKM. The chain's CDR3 is CASTLTGQQYF. CDR3 DNA: TGTGCCAGCACCCTTACGGGACAGCAGTACTTC.

The rearrangement uses TRBV7-3 and TRBJ1-1, with 8 bases that match TRBD1. CDR1 is SGHTA, CDR2 FQGTGA, per germline. Unmatched junction bases numbered 7, after V lost 5 bases and J lost 5 bases. The CDR3 contains 14 residues. CDR3 amino acids: CASSDQGAGTEAFF. In DNA, the CDR3 is TGTGCCAGCAGCGACCAGGGGGCAGGAACTGAAGCTTTCTTT. Based on the CDR3 plus reference TRBV7-3 and TRBJ1-1, the full variable domain is GAGVSQTPSNKVTEKGKYVELRCDPISGHTALYWYRQSLGQGPEFLIYFQGTGAADDSGLPNDRFFAVRPEGSVSTLKIQRTERGDSAVYLCASSDQGAGTEAFFGQGTRLTVV.

For this clone: This same CDR3 is encoded by further DNA sequences in the sample. The V call is TRBV27, the J call TRBJ1-1; no clear D. CDR3 length: 13 residues. V gave up 2 bases and J gave up 1 base, with 5 bases separating them. Germline V gives CDR1 MNHEY, CDR2 SMNVEV (reference sequence). The CDR3 DNA reads as TGTGCCAGCAGTTTAGCGGGGAACACTGAAGCTTTCTTT. It specifies CASSLAGNTEAFF.

In its sample, this clone was seen a few times. This sequence joins TRBV19 and TRBJ2-7, with D hard to call. From germline, CDR1 is LNHDA and CDR2 SQIVND (reference sequence). The CDR3 is 11 amino acids. V was pared by 3 bases and J by 4 bases, with 4 bases between. The CDR3 loop reads CASSMRYEQYF. In DNA, the CDR3 is TGTGCCAGTAGTATGAGGTACGAGCAGTACTTC.

The chain links TRBV19 to TRBJ1-3; D is perhaps TRBD1 (6 bases). The CDR3 totals 16 residues. Germline V gene data show CDR1 as LNHDA and CDR2 as SQIVND (reference sequence). The germline V and J ends were trimmed by 8 bases and 0 bases, with 17 bases remaining between them. The DNA for the CDR3 is TGTGCCAGTTCTCGGGGGCGGCTGAGCTCTGGAAACACCATATATTTT. This encodes CASSRGRLSSGNTIYF.

The V and J genes are TRBV7-6 and TRBJ2-1; 9 nucleotides line up with TRBD2. The CDR3 sequence is 13 residues long. The germline V gene has CDR1 SGHVS and CDR2 FNYEAQ. Trimming cost V 7 bases and J 9 bases; bases outside gene matches: 7. CDR3 DNA sequence: TGTGCCAGCACCCAGGGCGGGAGGGGTGAGCAGTTCTTC. Translating gives CASTQGGRGEQFF. Full variable domain (outside the CDR3, taken from reference TRBV7-6 and TRBJ2-1): GAGVSQSPRYKVTKRGQDVALRCDPISGHVSLYWYRQALGQGPEFLTYFNYEAQQDKSGLPNDRFSAERPEGSISTLTIQRTEQRDSAMYRCASTQGGRGEQFFGPGTRLTVL.

The V and J genes are TRBV7-2 and TRBJ2-2; no firm D call. This CDR3 spans 13 amino acids. Germline CDR1 and CDR2: SGHTA and FQGNSA. Between the trimmed V and J ends, which lost 7 bases and 3 bases, there was a span of 9 bases. The CDR3: CASTLRYTGELFF. Here the CDR3 DNA reads TGTGCCAGCACCCTTAGGTACACCGGGGAGCTGTTTTTT. Supplemented by reference TRBV7-2 and TRBJ2-2, the full variable domain reads GAGVSQSPSNKVTEKGKDVELRCDPISGHTALYWYRQSLGQGLEFLIYFQGNSAPDKSGLPSDRFSAERTGGSVSTLTIQRTQQEDSAVYLCASTLRYTGELFFGEGSRLTVL.

This clone appeared once. The V gene is TRBV9, the J gene TRBJ1-2; 7 bases line up with TRBD1. The V and J ends lost 3 bases and 8 bases, in that order; junction bases with no gene match: 16. Looked up from germline, CDR1 is SGDLS and CDR2 is YYNGEE. The CDR3 has 16 amino acids. The CDR3 here is CASSAQRDRANEGYTF. The CDR3 DNA reads TGTGCCAGCAGCGCCCAGAGGGACAGAGCGAATGAGGGCTACACCTTC.

V gene TRBV9 combines with J gene TRBJ1-2; TRBD1 agrees at 7 bases. The CDR3 has 14 residues. Trimming cost V 4 bases and J 5 bases; bases outside gene matches: 8. CDR1 and CDR2 from the germline V gene are SGDLS and YYNGEE. The CDR3 bases are TGTGCCAGCAGCCCAAAGACAGGGCAGTATGGCTACACCTTC. This codes for CASSPKTGQYGYTF.

V usage is TRBV15 and J usage is TRBJ1-5; TRBD1 aligns across 8 bases. Germline trimming cut 0 bases from V and 4 bases from J; bases unmatched to any gene: 2. The CDR3 consists of 15 residues. Germline CDR1 and CDR2: LNHNV and YYDKDF (reference sequence). CDR3 in amino acids: CATSRDRTGNQPQHF. Here the CDR3 DNA reads TGTGCCACCAGCAGAGATAGGACAGGGAATCAGCCCCAGCATTTT.

V and J are TRBV28 and TRBJ1-2; D is ambiguous. CDR1 MDHEN and CDR2 SYDVKM come from the germline V gene. V shed 6 bases and J shed 7 bases, with 12 bases lying between them. The length of the CDR3 is 12 residues. The DNA for the CDR3 is TGTGCCAGCAGCCTGACCGGGGTTGGCTACACCTTC. As protein: CASSLTGVGYTF.

The rearrangement joins TRBV28 to TRBJ2-7; D is undetermined. The V gene lost 9 bases and the J gene lost 6 bases, with 12 bases spanning the gap. The CDR3 has 11 amino acids. Germline CDR1 reads MDHEN; CDR2 reads SYDVKM. The CDR3 bases are TGTGCCAGTGGTTGGTTAGGCGAGCAGTACTTC. This sequence encodes CASGWLGEQYF.

For this clone: The same CDR3 arises from other DNA sequences in this sample as well. The chain joins TRBV18 to TRBJ1-1; no reliable D call. Germline lookup yields CDR1 KGHSH and CDR2 LQKENI. V was shortened by 3 bases and J by 2 bases, with 4 bases between the two germline ends. The CDR3 is 12 amino acids. In DNA form, the CDR3 reads TGTGCCAGCTCACCTGGAAACACTGAAGCTTTCTTT. This sequence encodes CASSPGNTEAFF.

This chain uses TRBV18 with TRBJ1-5, with D unresolved. Germline V gene sequence: CDR1 KGHSH, CDR2 LQKENI. This CDR3 is built from 12 residues. V was pared by 1 base and J by 7 bases, with 5 bases between. DNA of the CDR3: TGTGCCAGCTCACCACAGGGACAGCCCCAGCATTTT. Its translation is CASSPQGQPQHF. Using reference TRBV18 and TRBJ1-5 for the parts outside the CDR3, the full variable domain is NAGVMQNPRHLVRRRGQEARLRCSPMKGHSHVYWYRQLPEEGLKFMVYLQKENIIDESGMPKERFSAEFPKEGPSILRIQQVVRGDSAAYFCASSPQGQPQHFGDGTRLSIL.

V and J are TRBV5-6 and TRBJ1-5; D gene ambiguous. The length of the CDR3 is 14 residues. Per germline, CDR1 SGHDT and CDR2 YYEEEE. V dropped 4 bases and J dropped 4 bases, with 12 bases sitting between them. The CDR3 bases are TGTGCCAGCAGCCCGGGCCCCATAAATCAGCCCCAGCATTTT. Translated, it gives CASSPGPINQPQHF. Filled out from reference TRBV5-6 and TRBJ1-5, the complete variable domain reads DAGVTQSPTHLIKTRGQQVTLRCSPKSGHDTVSWYQQALGQGPQFIFQYYEEEERQRGNFPDRFSGHQFPNYSSELNVNALLLGDSALYLCASSPGPINQPQHFGDGTRLSIL.

The genes are TRBV4-1 and TRBJ2-1; 9 positions agree with TRBD1. CDR1 MGHRA and CDR2 YSYEKL come from the germline V gene. V lost 1 base, J lost 8 bases, and 9 bases stayed unmatched. CDR3 length: 16 residues. The CDR3 loop reads CASSQGGGQGRYEQFF. Here the CDR3 DNA reads TGCGCCAGCAGCCAAGGCGGCGGACAGGGGAGGTATGAGCAGTTCTTC.

The V gene is TRBV11-2, the J gene TRBJ1-4; D perhaps matches TRBD1 (5 bases). Trimming stripped 4 bases from V and 0 bases from J, with 9 bases between. CDR3 length equals 15 residues. Germline V gene sequence: CDR1 SGHAT, CDR2 FQNNGV. In DNA, the CDR3 is TGTGCCAGCAGCTCTCAGGGTGCAACTAATGAAAAACTGTTTTTT. Amino acids: CASSSQGATNEKLFF.

V gene TRBV6-5 combines with J gene TRBJ1-5, with 7 bases lining up with TRBD1. V gave up 6 bases and J gave up 6 bases; unmatched junction bases: 8. The germline gives CDR1 MNHEY, CDR2 SVGAGI. This CDR3 comprises 14 residues. The chain's CDR3 is CASRDRVGFQPQHF. CDR3 DNA sequence: TGTGCCAGCAGAGACAGGGTCGGTTTTCAGCCCCAGCATTTT.

The chain joins TRBV14 to TRBJ1-1; tentative D call: TRBD1 (5 bases). Germline values: CDR1 SGHDN, CDR2 FVKESK. The CDR3 contains 16 residues. Trimming took off 0 bases at V and 4 bases at J, with 15 bases between the two ends. DNA of the CDR3: TGTGCCAGCAGCCAAGAAGTGAGGGGTATTGGCACTGAAGCTTTCTTT. Its protein is CASSQEVRGIGTEAFF.

The J gene is TRBJ2-7, the V gene TRBV7-9; 10 bases map to TRBD2. The CDR3 runs 14 residues. Trimming removed 4 bases from V and 7 bases from J; junction bases left unmatched: 7. Germline V gives CDR1 SEHNR, CDR2 FQNEAQ (reference sequence). Here the CDR3 reads CASSSLAGAGEQYF. In DNA, the CDR3 is TGTGCCAGCAGCTCCCTAGCGGGAGCGGGTGAGCAGTACTTC.

The chain has TRBV6-1 and TRBJ2-3, with no clear D. Per germline, CDR1 MNHNS and CDR2 SASEGT. Trimming shortened V by 3 bases and J by 7 bases, and 11 bases separated the two germline ends. This CDR3 spans 13 amino acids. The CDR3 DNA sequence: TGTGCCAGCAGTGAGCGGTACAAGAATACGCAGTATTTT. Protein: CASSERYKNTQYF.

V is TRBV27 and J is TRBJ1-2; D is undetermined. The germline V gene has CDR1 MNHEY and CDR2 SMNVEV (reference sequence). This CDR3 has 13 residues. V lost 6 bases and J 4 bases, leaving 12 bases between the germline ends. The CDR3 DNA sequence: TGTGCCAGCAGCCTGCGAGAGAGCTATGGCTACACCTTC. Translating gives CASSLRESYGYTF.

The CDR3 DNA reads as TGTGCCAGCGCGAACCGGGACAGCCGTTTATTCACTGAAGCTTTCTTT. Translated, it gives CASANRDSRLFTEAFF. The chain combines TRBV18 with TRBJ1-1; 7 bases match TRBD1. The CDR3 has 16 residues. After removal of 8 bases from V and 4 bases from J, the junction contained 16 bases not matched to a gene. Germline V gene lookup returns CDR1 KGHSH and CDR2 LQKENI.

The CDR3 DNA is TGCGCCAGCAGCTTGGGACAGGGGGGGGCCGGAGTCCTTTACAATGAGCAGTTCTTC. It is translated as CASSLGQGGAGVLYNEQFF. This sequence joins TRBV5-1 and TRBJ2-1; 9 bases align to TRBD1. Germline CDR1 reads SGHRS; CDR2 reads YFSETQ. J gave up 4 bases and V 0 bases, and 14 bases lay outside the gene matches. The CDR3 spans 19 residues.

The rearrangement joins TRBV29-1 to TRBJ2-7; no definite D call. Germline assignment: CDR1 SQVTM and CDR2 ANQGSEA. CDR3 length: 12 amino acids. Trimming removed 3 bases at V and 0 bases at J, with 6 bases between. The CDR3 sequence: CSVEGTSYEQYF. CDR3 coding DNA: TGCAGCGTTGAGGGCACCTCCTACGAGCAGTACTTC.

The V call is TRBV5-1, the J call TRBJ2-1; D is unresolved. Germline-derived CDR1 and CDR2 are SGHRS and YFSETQ. The V and J ends lost 4 bases and 4 bases respectively, with 12 bases between them. The CDR3 extends over 14 amino acids. The CDR3: CASSDVLGYNEQFF. The CDR3 DNA reads as TGCGCCAGCAGCGACGTCCTGGGTTACAATGAGCAGTTCTTC. Supplemented by reference TRBV5-1 and TRBJ2-1, the full variable domain reads KAGVTQTPRYLIKTRGQQVTLSCSPISGHRSVSWYQQTPGQGLQFLFEYFSETQRNKGNFPGRFSGRQFSNSRSEMNVSTLELGDSALYLCASSDVLGYNEQFFGPGTRLTVL.